The text below deals with one T cell receptor (beta chain). Its antigen is currently unknown. The CDR3 consists of 16 residues. Germline lookup yields CDR1 KGHSH and CDR2 LQKENI. This entry comes from a study of monozygotic twins with inflammatory bowel disease. General observations from the study: Findings did not support one strong IBD-associated signal or clonotype. Concordance status among twins (concordant versus discordant) showed no link to repertoire similarity, possibly from limited power.

Through template switching, UMIs that included a 6-nucleotide sample barcode were added. TCRdb re-called the 5' RACE reads and catalogs CDR3 proteins one per entry, DNA excluded. The sample shows about 300,000 distinct CDR3 sequences, and approximately 5.4% sits with its ten largest clones. The chain links TRBV18 to TRBJ2-1; TCRdb's assignment of TRBD1 cannot be checked, as there is no DNA. This clonotype was obtained from a human donor with ulcerative colitis or Crohn's disease, or a healthy co-twin of an affected twin (not recorded which). Material: blood. This CDR3 is CASSPLGTGASNEQFF.